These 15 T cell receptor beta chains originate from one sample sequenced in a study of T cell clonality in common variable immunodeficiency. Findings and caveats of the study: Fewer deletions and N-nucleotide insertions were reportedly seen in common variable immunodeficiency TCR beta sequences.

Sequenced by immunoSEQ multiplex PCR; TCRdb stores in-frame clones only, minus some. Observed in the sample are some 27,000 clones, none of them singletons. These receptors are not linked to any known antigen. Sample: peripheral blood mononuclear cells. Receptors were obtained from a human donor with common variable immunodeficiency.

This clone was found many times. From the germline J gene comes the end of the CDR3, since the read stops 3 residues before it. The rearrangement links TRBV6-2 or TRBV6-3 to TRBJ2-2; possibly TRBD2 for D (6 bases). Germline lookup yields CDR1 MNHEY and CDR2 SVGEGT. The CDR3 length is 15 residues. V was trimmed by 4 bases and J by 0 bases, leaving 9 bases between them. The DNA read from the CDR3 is TGTGCCAGCAGTTGGCGGGGCGCGAACACCGGGGAG. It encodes CASSWRGANTGE. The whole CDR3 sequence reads CASSWRGANTGELFF.

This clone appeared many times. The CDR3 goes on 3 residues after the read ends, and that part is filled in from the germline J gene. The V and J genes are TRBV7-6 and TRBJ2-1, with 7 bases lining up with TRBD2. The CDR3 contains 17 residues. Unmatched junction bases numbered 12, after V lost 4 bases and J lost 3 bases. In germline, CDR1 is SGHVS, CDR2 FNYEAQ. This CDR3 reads CASSSAPESGDYNEQFF. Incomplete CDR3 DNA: TGTGCCAGCAGCTCCGCCCCGGAGAGCGGGGACTACAATGAG.

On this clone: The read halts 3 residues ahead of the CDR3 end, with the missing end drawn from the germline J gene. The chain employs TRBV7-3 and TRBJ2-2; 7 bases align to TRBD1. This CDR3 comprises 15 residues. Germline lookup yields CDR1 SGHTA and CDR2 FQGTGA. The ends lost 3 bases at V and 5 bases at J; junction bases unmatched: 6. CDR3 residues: CASSLTGTGTGELFF. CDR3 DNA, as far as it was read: TGTGCCAGCAGCTTGACAGGGACGGGGACCGGGGAG.

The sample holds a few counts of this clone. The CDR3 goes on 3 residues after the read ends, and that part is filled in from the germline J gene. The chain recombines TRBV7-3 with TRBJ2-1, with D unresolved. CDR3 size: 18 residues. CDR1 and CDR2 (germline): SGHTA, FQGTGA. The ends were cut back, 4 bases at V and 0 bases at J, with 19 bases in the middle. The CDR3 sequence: CASSSHYRGPSSYNEQFF. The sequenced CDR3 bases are TGTGCCAGCAGCTCTCATTACCGCGGCCCAAGCTCCTACAATGAG.

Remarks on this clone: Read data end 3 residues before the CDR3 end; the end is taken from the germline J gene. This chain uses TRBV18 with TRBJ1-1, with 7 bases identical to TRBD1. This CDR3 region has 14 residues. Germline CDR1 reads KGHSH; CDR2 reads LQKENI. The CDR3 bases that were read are TGTGCCAGCTCACCCCCGGCCTACAGGGGAGAA. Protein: CASSPPAYRGE. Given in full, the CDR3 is CASSPPAYRGEAFF.

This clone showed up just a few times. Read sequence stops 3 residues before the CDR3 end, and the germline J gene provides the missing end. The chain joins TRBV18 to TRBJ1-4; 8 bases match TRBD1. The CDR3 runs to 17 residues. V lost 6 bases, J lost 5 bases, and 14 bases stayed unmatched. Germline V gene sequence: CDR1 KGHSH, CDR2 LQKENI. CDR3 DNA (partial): TGTGCCAGCTCGCACAGGCAGGGGGCGCGGATCAATGAAAAA. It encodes CASSHRQGARINEK. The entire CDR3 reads CASSHRQGARINEKLFF.

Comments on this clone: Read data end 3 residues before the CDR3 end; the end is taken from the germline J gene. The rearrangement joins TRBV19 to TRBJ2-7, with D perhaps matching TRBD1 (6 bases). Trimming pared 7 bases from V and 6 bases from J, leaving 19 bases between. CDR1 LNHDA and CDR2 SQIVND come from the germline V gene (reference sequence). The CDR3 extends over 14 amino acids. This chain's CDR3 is CASMGNRARGEQYF. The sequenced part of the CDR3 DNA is TGTGCCAGTATGGGGAACAGGGCAAGGGGCGAG.

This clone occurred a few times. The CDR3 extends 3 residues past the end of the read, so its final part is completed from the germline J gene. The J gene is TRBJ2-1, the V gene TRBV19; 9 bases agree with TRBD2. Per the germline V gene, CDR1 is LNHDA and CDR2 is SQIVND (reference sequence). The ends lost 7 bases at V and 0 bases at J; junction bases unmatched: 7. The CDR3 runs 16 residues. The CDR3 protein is CASTAGGAFSYNEQFF. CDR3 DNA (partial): TGTGCCAGTACCGCGGGGGGGGCCTTCTCCTACAATGAG. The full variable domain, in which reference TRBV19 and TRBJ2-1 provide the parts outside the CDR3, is DGGITQSPKYLFRKEGQNVTLSCEQNLNHDAMYWYRQDPGQGLRLIYYSQIVNDFQKGDIAEGYSVSREKKESFPLTVTSAQKNPTAFYLCASTAGGAFSYNEQFFGPGTRLTVL.

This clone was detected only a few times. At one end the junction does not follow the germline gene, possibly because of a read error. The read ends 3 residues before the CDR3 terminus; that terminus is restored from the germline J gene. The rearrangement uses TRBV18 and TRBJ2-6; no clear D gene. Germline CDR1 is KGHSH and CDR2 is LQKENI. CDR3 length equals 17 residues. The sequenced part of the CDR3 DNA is TGTGCCGGCTCACCTCCAGGTCACACGCCTGGGGCCAACGTC. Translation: CAGSPPGHTPGANV. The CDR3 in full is CAGSPPGHTPGANVLTF.

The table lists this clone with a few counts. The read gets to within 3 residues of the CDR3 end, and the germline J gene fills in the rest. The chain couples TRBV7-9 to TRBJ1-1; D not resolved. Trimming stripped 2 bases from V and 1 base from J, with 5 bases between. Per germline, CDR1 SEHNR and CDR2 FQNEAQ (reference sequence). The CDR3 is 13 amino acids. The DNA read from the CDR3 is TGTGCCAGCAGCTTACCCGGGAACACTGAA. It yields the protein CASSLPGNTE. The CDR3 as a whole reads CASSLPGNTEAFF.

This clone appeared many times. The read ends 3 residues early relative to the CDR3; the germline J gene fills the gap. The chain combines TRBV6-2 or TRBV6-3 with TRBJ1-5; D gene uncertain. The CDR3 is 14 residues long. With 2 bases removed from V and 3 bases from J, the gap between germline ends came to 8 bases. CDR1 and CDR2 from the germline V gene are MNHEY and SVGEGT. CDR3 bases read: TGTGCCAGCAGTTACGTCGGGGACAATCAGCCC. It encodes CASSYVGDNQP. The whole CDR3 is CASSYVGDNQPQHF.

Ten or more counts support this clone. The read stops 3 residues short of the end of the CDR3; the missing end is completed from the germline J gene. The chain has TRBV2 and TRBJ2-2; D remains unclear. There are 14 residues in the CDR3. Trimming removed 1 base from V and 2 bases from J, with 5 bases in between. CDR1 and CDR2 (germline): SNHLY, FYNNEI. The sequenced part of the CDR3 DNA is TGTGCCAGCAGTGAAGGTACTAACACCGGGGAG. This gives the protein CASSEGTNTGE. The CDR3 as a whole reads CASSEGTNTGELFF.

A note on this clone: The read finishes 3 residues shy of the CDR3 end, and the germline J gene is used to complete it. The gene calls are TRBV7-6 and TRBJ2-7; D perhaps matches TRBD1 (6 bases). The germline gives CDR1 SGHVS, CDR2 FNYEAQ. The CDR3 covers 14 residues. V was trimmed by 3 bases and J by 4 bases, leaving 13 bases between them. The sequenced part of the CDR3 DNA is TGTGCCAGCAGCTTGGGCAGGGGTGGGTACGAG. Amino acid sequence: CASSLGRGGYE. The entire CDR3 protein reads CASSLGRGGYEQYF.

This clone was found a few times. CDR3 protein: CASSLTGTVSYEQYF. CDR3 DNA, as far as it was read: TGTGCCAGCAGCCTGACCGGGACAGTTTCCTACGAG. The chain combines TRBV7-2 with TRBJ2-7; 7 bases are a match to TRBD1. With the read ending 3 residues before the CDR3 end, the germline J gene is used to fill in that end. The CDR3 spans 15 residues. Germline V gene data show CDR1 as SGHTA and CDR2 as FQGNSA. V lost 5 bases and J lost 1; bases outside the gene matches: 8.

The CDR3 region is CASSPPRQDRDHNEQFF. Incomplete CDR3 DNA: TGTGCCAGCTCACCACCACGGCAGGACAGGGATCACAATGAG. The V call is TRBV18, the J call TRBJ2-1; 8 positions match TRBD1. The CDR3 end falls 3 residues outside the read, so it is completed with the germline J gene. The V gene end was trimmed by 0 bases and the J gene end by 5 bases; junction bases not matched to a gene: 9. Germline V gives CDR1 KGHSH, CDR2 LQKENI. The CDR3 totals 17 residues.